This TCR beta chain was profiled in a study of T-cell memory formation after mild COVID-19. One entry per CDR3 protein results from TCRdb running MiXCR on the 5' RACE reads. The sample has fewer than 650,000 distinct CDR3 sequences; roughly 17% are singletons. CDR1 is SQVTM, CDR2 ANQGSEA, per germline. Trimming pared 2 bases from V and 0 bases from J, leaving 22 bases between. The CDR3 sequence is 18 residues long. This clonotype was counted only a few times. Its specificity is unknown. Overall study findings and caveats: Some responding clones appeared in pre-infection memory, suggesting cross-reactive memory joined.

The chain carries TRBV29-1 and TRBJ1-2; D is unclear. Sequencing was performed on PBMCs or a T cell subset sorted from them (not recorded which). This TCR came from an adult woman who had mild COVID-19 (a few samples of this study predate the infection). Cell type and time point are not known. In nucleotides, the CDR3 is TGCAGCGTTGAACAGGACGGGGAAACATCCACTACTAACTATGGCTACACCTTC. Protein product: CSVEQDGETSTTNYGYTF.